This entry concerns a single T cell receptor (beta chain). This CDR3 is 20 amino acids long. Trimming took 1 base from V and 1 from J; bases not matched to a gene: 8. From germline, CDR1 is LNHDA and CDR2 SQIVND (reference sequence). The source of the sample is a study of blood T cell repertoires in COVID-19. For the study at large: Specimens from acute and convalescent COVID-19 originated in the United States, Italy and Spain. PBMCs, B-cell-depleted T cells, or T cells were the source of the cDNA or gDNA that made up the material.

It was during active infection that Seattle patients were enrolled and then longitudinally followed. Profiling relied on immunoSEQ multiplex PCR, and the TCRdb table lists in-frame clones only, not all of them. The table records hundreds of thousands of clones, 85% to 90% of them present only once. This sequence originates from a woman in her forties or fifties with COVID-19, enrolled during active disease. Material: peripheral blood. J is TRBJ2-6 and V is TRBV19, with 12 bases aligning to TRBD2. CDR3 nucleotides: TGTGCCAGTAGTATAGGACTAGCGGGAGCGCTTTGGTCTGGGGCCAACGTCCTGACTTTC. As protein: CASSIGLAGALWSGANVLTF.